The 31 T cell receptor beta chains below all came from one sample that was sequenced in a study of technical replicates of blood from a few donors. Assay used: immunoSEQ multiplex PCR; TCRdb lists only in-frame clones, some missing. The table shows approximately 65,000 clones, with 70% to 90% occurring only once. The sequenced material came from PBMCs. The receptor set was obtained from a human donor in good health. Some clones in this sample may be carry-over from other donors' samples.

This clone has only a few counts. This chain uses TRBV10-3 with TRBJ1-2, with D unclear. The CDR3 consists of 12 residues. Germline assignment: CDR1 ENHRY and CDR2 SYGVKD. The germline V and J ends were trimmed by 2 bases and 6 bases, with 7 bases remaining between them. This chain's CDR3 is CAISEGSNGYTF. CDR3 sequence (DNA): TGTGCCATCAGTGAGGGCAGTAATGGCTACACCTTC.

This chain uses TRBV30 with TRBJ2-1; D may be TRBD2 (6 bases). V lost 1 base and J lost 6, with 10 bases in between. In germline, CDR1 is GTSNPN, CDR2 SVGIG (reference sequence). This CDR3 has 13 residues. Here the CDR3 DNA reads TGTGCCTGGAGTGCGGGAGACGGCAATGAGCAGTTCTTC. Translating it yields CAWSAGDGNEQFF.

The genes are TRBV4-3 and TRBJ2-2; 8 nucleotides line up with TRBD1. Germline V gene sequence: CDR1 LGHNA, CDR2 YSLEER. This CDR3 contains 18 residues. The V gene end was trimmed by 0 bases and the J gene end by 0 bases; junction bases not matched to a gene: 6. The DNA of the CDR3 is TGCGCCAGCAGCCAAGAAGGGCCAGGGGGCACGAACACCGGGGAGCTGTTTTTT. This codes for CASSQEGPGGTNTGELFF.

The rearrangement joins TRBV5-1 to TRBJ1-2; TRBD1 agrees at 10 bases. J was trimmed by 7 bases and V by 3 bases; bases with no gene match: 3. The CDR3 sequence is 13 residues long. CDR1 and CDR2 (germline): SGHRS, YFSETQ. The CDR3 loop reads CASSSRTGGGYTF. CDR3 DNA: TGCGCCAGCAGCTCGAGGACAGGGGGTGGCTACACCTTC.

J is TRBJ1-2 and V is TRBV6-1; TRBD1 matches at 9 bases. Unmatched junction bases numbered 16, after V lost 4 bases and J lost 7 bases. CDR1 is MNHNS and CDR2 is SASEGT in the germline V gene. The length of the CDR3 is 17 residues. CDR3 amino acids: CASSGNKGTGSFSGYTF. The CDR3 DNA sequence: TGTGCCAGCAGTGGGAATAAGGGGACAGGGTCGTTTTCTGGCTACACCTTC.

DNA of the CDR3: TGTGCCAGTACGGAGGGTTACGAGCAGTACTTC. Translating gives CASTEGYEQYF. V and J are TRBV19 and TRBJ2-7, with D perhaps matching TRBD2 (6 bases). CDR1 is LNHDA, CDR2 SQIVND, per germline (reference sequence). This CDR3 has 11 residues. With 7 bases removed from V and 4 bases from J, the gap between germline ends came to 8 bases.

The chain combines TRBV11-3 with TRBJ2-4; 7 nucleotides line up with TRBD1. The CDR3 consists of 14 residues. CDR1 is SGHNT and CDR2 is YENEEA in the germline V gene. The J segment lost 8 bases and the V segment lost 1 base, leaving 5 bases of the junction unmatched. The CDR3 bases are TGTGCCAGCAGCTTAGGACGACAGGGAGACATTCAGTACTTC. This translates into CASSLGRQGDIQYF.

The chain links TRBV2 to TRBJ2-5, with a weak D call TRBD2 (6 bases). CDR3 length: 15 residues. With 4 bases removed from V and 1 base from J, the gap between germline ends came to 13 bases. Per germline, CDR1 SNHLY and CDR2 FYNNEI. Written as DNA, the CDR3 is TGTGCCAGCAGTGTCGGGGGTGGTTCCCAAGAGACCCAGTACTTC. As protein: CASSVGGGSQETQYF.

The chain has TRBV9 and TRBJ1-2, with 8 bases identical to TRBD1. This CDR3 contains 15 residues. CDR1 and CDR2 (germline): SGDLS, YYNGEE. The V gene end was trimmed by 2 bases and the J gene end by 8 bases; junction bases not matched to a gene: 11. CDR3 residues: CASSVGTGSLWGYTF. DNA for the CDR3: TGTGCCAGCAGCGTGGGGACAGGTTCCCTCTGGGGCTACACCTTC.

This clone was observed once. CDR3 in DNA: TGTGCCAGCAGCTCCACTCCTCCGGACAGGGCTTATGGCTACACCTTC. It is translated as CASSSTPPDRAYGYTF. The chain joins TRBV7-2 to TRBJ1-2; 8 bases are a match to TRBD1. Looked up from germline, CDR1 is SGHTA and CDR2 is FQGNSA. V lost 4 bases and J lost 5; bases outside the gene matches: 12. The CDR3 covers 16 residues.

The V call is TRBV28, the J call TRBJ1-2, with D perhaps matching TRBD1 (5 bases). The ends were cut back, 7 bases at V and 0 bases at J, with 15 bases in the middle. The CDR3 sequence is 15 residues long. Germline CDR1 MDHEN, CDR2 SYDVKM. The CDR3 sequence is CASNQRAQANYGYTF. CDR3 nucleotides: TGTGCCAGCAACCAAAGGGCACAGGCTAACTATGGCTACACCTTC.

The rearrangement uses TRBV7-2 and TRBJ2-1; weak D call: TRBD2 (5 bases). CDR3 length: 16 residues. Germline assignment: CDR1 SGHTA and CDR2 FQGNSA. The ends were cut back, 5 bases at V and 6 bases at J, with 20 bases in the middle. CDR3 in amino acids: CASSGRGQFGGNEQFF. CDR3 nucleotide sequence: TGTGCCAGCAGCGGAAGAGGGCAGTTCGGCGGCAATGAGCAGTTCTTC.

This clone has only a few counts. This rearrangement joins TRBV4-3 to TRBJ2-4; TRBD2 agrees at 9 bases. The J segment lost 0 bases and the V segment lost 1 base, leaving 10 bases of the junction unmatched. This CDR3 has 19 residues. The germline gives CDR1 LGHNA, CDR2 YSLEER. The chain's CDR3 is CASSQGYASGVLAKNIQYF. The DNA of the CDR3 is TGCGCCAGCAGCCAAGGTTACGCTAGCGGGGTACTAGCCAAAAACATTCAGTACTTC.

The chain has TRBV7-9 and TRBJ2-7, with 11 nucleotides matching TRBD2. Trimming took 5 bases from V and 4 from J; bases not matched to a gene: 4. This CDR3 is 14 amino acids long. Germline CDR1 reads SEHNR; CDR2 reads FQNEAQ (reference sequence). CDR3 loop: CASSSSGRGYEQYF. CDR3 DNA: TGTGCCAGCAGCAGTAGCGGGAGGGGATACGAGCAGTACTTC. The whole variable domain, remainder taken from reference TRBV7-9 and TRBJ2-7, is DTGVSQNPRHKITKRGQNVTFRCDPISEHNRLYWYRQTLGQGPEFLTYFQNEAQLEKSRLLSDRFSAERPKGSFSTLEIQRTEQGDSAMYLCASSSSGRGYEQYFGPGTRLTVT.

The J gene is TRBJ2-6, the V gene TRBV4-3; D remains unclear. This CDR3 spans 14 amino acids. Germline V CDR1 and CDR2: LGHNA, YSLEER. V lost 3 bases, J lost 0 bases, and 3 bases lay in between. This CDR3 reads CASSQYSGANVLTF. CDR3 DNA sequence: TGCGCCAGCAGCCAGTACTCTGGGGCCAACGTCCTGACTTTC.

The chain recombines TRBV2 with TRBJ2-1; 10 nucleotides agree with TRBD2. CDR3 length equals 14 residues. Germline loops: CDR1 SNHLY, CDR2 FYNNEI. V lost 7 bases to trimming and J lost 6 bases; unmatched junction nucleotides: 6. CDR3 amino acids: CASTPGLAFNEQFF. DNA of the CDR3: TGTGCCAGCACGCCGGGACTAGCGTTCAATGAGCAGTTCTTC.

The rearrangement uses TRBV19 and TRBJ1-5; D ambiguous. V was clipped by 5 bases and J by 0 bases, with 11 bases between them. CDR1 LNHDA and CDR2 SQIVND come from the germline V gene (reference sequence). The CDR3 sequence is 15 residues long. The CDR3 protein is CASSPNGASNQPQHF. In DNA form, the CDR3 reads TGTGCCAGTAGTCCGAATGGAGCTAGCAATCAGCCCCAGCATTTT. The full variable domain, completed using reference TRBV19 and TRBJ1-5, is DGGITQSPKYLFRKEGQNVTLSCEQNLNHDAMYWYRQDPGQGLRLIYYSQIVNDFQKGDIAEGYSVSREKKESFPLTVTSAQKNPTAFYLCASSPNGASNQPQHFGDGTRLSIL.

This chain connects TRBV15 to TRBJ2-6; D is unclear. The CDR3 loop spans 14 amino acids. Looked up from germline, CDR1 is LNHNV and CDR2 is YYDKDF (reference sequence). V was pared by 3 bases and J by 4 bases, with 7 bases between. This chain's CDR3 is CATSSSRGANVLTF. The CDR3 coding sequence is TGTGCCACCAGCAGCTCCCGGGGGGCCAACGTCCTGACTTTC.

CDR3: CATSLGSGYTYEQYF. CDR3 in DNA: TGTGCCACCAGCTTAGGTAGCGGGTATACCTACGAGCAGTACTTC. The chain recombines TRBV15 with TRBJ2-7, with 7 positions matching TRBD2. Per germline, CDR1 LNHNV and CDR2 YYDKDF (reference sequence). The CDR3 is made up of 15 amino acids. The J segment lost 2 bases and the V segment lost 5 bases, leaving 9 bases of the junction unmatched.

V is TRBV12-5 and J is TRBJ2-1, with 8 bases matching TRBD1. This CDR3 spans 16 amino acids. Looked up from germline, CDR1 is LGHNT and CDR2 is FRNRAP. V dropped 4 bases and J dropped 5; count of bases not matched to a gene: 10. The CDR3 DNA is TGTGCTAGTGGTTCCGGTGGCGGACAGGGTGACAATGAGCAGTTCTTC. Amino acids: CASGSGGGQGDNEQFF.

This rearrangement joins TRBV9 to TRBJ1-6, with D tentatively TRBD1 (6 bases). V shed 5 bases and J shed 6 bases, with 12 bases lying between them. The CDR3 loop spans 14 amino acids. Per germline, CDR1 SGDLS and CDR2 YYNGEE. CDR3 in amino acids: CASREAGANSPLHF. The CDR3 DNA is TGTGCCAGCAGGGAAGCGGGGGCTAATTCACCCCTCCACTTT.

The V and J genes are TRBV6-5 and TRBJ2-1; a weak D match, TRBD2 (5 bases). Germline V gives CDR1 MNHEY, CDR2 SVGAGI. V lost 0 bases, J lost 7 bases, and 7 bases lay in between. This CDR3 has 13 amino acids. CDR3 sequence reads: CASSYSSGNEQFF. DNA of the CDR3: TGTGCCAGCAGTTACTCGTCGGGGAATGAGCAGTTCTTC.

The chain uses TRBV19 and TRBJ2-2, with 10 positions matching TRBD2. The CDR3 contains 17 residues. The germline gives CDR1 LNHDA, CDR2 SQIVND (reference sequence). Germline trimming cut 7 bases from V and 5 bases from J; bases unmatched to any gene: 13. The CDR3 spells CASTAGSGGAGTGELFF. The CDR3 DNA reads TGTGCCAGTACGGCGGGGAGCGGGGGGGCAGGAACCGGGGAGCTGTTTTTT.

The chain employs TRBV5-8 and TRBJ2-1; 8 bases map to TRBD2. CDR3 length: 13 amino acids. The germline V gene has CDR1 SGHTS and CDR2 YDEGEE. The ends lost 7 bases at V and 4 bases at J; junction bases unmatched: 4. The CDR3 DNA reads TGTGCCAGCCAAGCGGGGGAGTACAATGAGCAGTTCTTC. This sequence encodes CASQAGEYNEQFF.

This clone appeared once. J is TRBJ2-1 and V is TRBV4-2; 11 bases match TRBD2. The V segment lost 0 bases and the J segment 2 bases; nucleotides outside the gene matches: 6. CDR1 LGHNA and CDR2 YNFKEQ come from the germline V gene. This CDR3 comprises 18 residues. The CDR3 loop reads CASSQDPLLAGAYNEQFF. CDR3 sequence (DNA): TGTGCCAGCAGCCAAGATCCCTTACTAGCGGGAGCCTACAATGAGCAGTTCTTC.

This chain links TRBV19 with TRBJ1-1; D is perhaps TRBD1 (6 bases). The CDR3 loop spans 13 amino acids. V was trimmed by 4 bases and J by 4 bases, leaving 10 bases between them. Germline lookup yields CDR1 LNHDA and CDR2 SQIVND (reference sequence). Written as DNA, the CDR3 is TGTGCCAGTAGTAGTATAGGGGGCACTGAAGCTTTCTTT. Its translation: CASSSIGGTEAFF.

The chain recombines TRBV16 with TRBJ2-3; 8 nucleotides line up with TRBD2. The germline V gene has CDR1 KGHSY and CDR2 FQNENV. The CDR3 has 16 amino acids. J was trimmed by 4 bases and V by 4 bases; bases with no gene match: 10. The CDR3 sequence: CASSPSAGLASDTQYF. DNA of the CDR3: TGTGCCAGCAGCCCATCTGCTGGACTAGCTTCAGATACGCAGTATTTT.

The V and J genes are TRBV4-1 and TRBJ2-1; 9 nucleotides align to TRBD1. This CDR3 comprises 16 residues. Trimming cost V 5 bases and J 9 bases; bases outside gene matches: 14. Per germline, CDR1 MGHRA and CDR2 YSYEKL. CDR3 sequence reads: CASSGRDRASGSEQFF. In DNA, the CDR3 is TGCGCCAGCAGCGGCCGGGACAGGGCTTCAGGAAGTGAGCAGTTCTTC.

CDR3 bases: TGCGCCAGCAGCTTCGGGTCTCAGTATGGCTACACCTTC. It specifies CASSFGSQYGYTF. The V gene is TRBV5-1, the J gene TRBJ1-2; D not certain. CDR3 length: 13 residues. Looked up from germline, CDR1 is SGHRS and CDR2 is YFSETQ. V was cut by 2 bases and J by 5 bases, with 10 bases left in between.

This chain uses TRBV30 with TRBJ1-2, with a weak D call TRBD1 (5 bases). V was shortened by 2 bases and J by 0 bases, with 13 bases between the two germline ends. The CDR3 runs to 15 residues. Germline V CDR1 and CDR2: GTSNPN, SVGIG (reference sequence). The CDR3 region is CAWSRKTATNYGYTF. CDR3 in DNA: TGTGCCTGGAGTCGAAAGACAGCTACTAACTATGGCTACACCTTC.

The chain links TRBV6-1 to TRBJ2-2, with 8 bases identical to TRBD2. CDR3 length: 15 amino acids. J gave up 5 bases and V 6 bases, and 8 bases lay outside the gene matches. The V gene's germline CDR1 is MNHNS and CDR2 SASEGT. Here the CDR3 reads CASRSGRGETGELFF. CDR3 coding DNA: TGTGCCAGCAGGAGCGGGCGGGGGGAAACCGGGGAGCTGTTTTTT.